Listed here is a single TCR beta chain. No antigen is known for it. Base qualities are missing; no much larger clone stands one base away. The immunoSEQ kit was used, according to the manufacturer's recommendations, to generate TCR beta libraries from genomic DNA. To prepare libraries, a first multiplex PCR with proprietary primers was run, followed by a second PCR that added unique barcodes, and a bead cleanup was done after each round. A positive control reaction and a negative control reaction, both provided in the kit, were run with every batch of samples. The final libraries underwent checking on an Agilent 4200 TapeStation D1000 ScreenTape, volumetric pooling, and quantification by qPCR. An Illumina NextSeq500 fitted with a MidOutput 150-cycle cartridge performed the sequencing, running 156 Read1 cycles and 15 Index1 cycles with the kit's custom primers. The pooled library was loaded at roughly 0.93 pM, with an approximately 21% PhiX control spiked in. Processing in the source paper ran as follows. Vendor-processed data were analyzed in R, and a clonotype was defined as all T cells sharing the same CDR3 nucleotide sequence. In the clone abundance analyses, frequencies in each sample were normalized to that sample's 10,000 most abundant clones. Public T cell clones, which averaged fewer than five per sample, were excluded before analysis. An abundance difference of at least 32-fold between compartments was the criterion for calling clonotypes tumor-enriched or baseline blood-enriched. Clonotypes expanded or contracted between blood time points were identified with a beta-binomial differential abundance model. Similarity between tumor and blood repertoires was quantified using the Baroni-Urbani and Buser coefficient, and groups were compared with two-tailed Wilcoxon tests in R. TCRdb took this table from immuneACCESS and kept in-frame rearrangements with V and J called. Such tables lack part of the clones; where checked against another copy, unresolved V genes explain under half of the gap, and the rest is unexplained. V, J and clone size are taken as reported in that table, and D and trimming were inferred from the DNA itself. The sample has roughly 130,000 clones on record, roughly 77% of them singletons. The top ten clones comprise 1.5% to 2% of the sample.

The record originates from a study of radiation and T cells in renal cell carcinoma (dated by TCRdb to between 2020 and 2021). For the wider study: The samples were obtained from a clinical trial, where primary renal cell carcinomas were treated with 15 Gy stereotactic body radiation therapy and then removed by nephrectomy 4 weeks afterward. In total, about 51 samples underwent TCR beta sequencing: 25 or so tumors plus 27 peripheral blood samples. In the approximately 53 samples combined, 4 million to 5 million unique CDR3 nucleotide sequences were found, encoding 3,000,000 or so unique CDR3 amino acid sequences.

After removal of 0 bases from V and 5 bases from J, the junction retains 9 bases not matched to a gene. There are 18 amino acids in the CDR3, from cysteine to phenylalanine inclusive. This entry keeps only the CDR3 DNA: 54 bases, framed from base 1. Looking up the germline V gene yields CDR1 SGDLS and CDR2 YYNGEE. This sample's time point label indicates: blood 2 weeks post-SBRT. The treatment or condition label for this specimen denotes: 15 Gy SBRT to primary tumor, nephrectomy 4 weeks later. Serial peripheral blood from radiation-treated patients was sampled at baseline, 2 weeks and 4 weeks after SBRT to track tumor-enriched clonotypes. Renal cell carcinoma with clear cell pathology was present in all patients. The QIAamp DNA Blood Mini Kit (Qiagen) was used to prepare genomic DNA for TCR sequencing. Samples were included in the analyses only if all quality control checks were passed. Points the paper makes about the study in general: Dynamics of the blood repertoire were not tracked past 4 weeks after treatment. With a single-armed trial design, the study had no way to address how radiation dose or scheduling affects the TCR repertoire. Because no pretreatment tumor biopsies were available, whether clonotypes were present in the tumor at baseline could not be determined. An increase in top tumor clonotypes in blood was observed from baseline to 2 weeks post-radiation, followed by contraction by 4 weeks, which was taken to suggest transient expansion of tumor-resident clones.

The clonotype comes from a woman aged 55-70 years with renal cell carcinoma. Sample: blood, taken from a patient whose treatment included radiotherapy and nephrectomy. This chain is built from TRBV9 and TRBJ2-2; TRBD2 agrees with 11 junctional bases. The nucleotide sequence is TGTGCCAGCAGCGTAGGTCCTAGCGGGAGGACTGGGACCGGGGAGCTGTTTTTT. Its protein product is CASSVGPSGRTGTGELFF.